What follows are 11 T cell receptor beta chains derived from one specimen sequenced in a study of cytomegalovirus exposure and HLA in healthy donors. PCR employed 60 Vbeta and 13 Jbeta primers. Some clones are missing from TCRdb's copy, which holds only in-frame ones; the method was immunoSEQ multiplex PCR. The repertoire holds some 180,000 clones, 70% to 80% seen once, with 2.9% in the top ten. Sequenced material: PBMCs. The source of these receptors is a male donor in good health and CMV-seronegative.

V and J are TRBV27 and TRBJ2-3, with D unresolved. The V and J ends lost 0 bases and 2 bases respectively, with 6 bases between them. Germline lookup yields CDR1 MNHEY and CDR2 SMNVEV (reference sequence). The CDR3 totals 14 residues. CDR3 coding DNA: TGTGCCAGCAGTTTATCCCCTCCCACAGATACGCAGTATTTT. It codes for CASSLSPPTDTQYF.

In this sample, this clone turned up a few times. The chain employs TRBV6-1 and TRBJ1-5; D gene uncertain. This CDR3 has 15 amino acids. Germline lookup yields CDR1 MNHNS and CDR2 SASEGT. V was clipped by 7 bases and J by 7 bases, with 20 bases between them. The CDR3 DNA sequence: TGTGCCAGCACAAATCAACATAGCGGGTCACAGCCCCAGCATTTT. It yields the protein CASTNQHSGSQPQHF.

This chain joins TRBV6-1 and TRBJ1-5; 9 bases agree with TRBD1. CDR1 and CDR2 from the germline V gene are MNHNS and SASEGT. The CDR3 sequence is 13 residues long. V gave up 7 bases and J gave up 5 bases; unmatched junction bases: 3. CDR3 in amino acids: CASMGQGDQPQHF. CDR3 sequence (DNA): TGTGCCAGCATGGGACAGGGCGATCAGCCCCAGCATTTT.

CDR3 nucleotide sequence: TGTGCCAGCAGTTACGTCGCGGGAGGGCCGCGTAATGAGCAGTTCTTC. Translated, it gives CASSYVAGGPRNEQFF. This sequence joins TRBV6-5 and TRBJ2-1; TRBD2 matches at 9 bases. This CDR3 comprises 16 residues. V was clipped by 2 bases and J by 7 bases; unmatched bases: 9. Per germline, CDR1 MNHEY and CDR2 SVGAGI.

The chain joins TRBV7-3 to TRBJ2-3, with D possibly being TRBD2 (6 bases). This CDR3 spans 14 amino acids. V lost 3 bases to trimming and J lost 1 base, with 8 bases between them. CDR1 is SGHTA, CDR2 FQGTGA, per germline. The CDR3 DNA is TGTGCCAGCAGCTTTAGCGGTCGCACAGATACGCAGTATTTT. Amino acid sequence: CASSFSGRTDTQYF.

The J gene is TRBJ2-6, the V gene TRBV5-4, with 7 positions matching TRBD1. The junction had 4 bases not matched to a gene; V was cut back by 0 bases and J by 1 base. Germline-derived CDR1 and CDR2 are SGHNT and YYREEE (reference sequence). CDR3 length equals 17 residues. In DNA, the CDR3 is TGTGCCAGCAGCTTGGGGGGACAGCCATCTGGGGCCAACGTCCTGACTTTC. Translation: CASSLGGQPSGANVLTF. The variable domain in full, with the rest retrieved from reference TRBV5-4 and TRBJ2-6, is ETGVTQSPTHLIKTRGQQVTLRCSSQSGHNTVSWYQQALGQGPQFIFQYYREEENGRGNFPPRFSGLQFPNYSSELNVNALELDDSALYLCASSLGGQPSGANVLTFGAGSRLTVL.

The genes are TRBV7-8 and TRBJ1-5; D remains ambiguous. V lost 2 bases, J lost 8 bases, and 10 bases lay in between. The CDR3 extends over 13 amino acids. Germline CDR1 and CDR2: SGHVS and FQNEAQ. The CDR3 loop is CASSLLEGKPQHF. In DNA form, the CDR3 reads TGTGCCAGCAGCTTACTGGAGGGCAAGCCCCAGCATTTT.

This rearrangement joins TRBV27 to TRBJ2-3; the match to TRBD2 covers 15 bases. There are 16 residues in the CDR3. Germline V CDR1 and CDR2: MNHEY, SMNVEV (reference sequence). Trimming at V came to 4 bases and at J to 6 bases, leaving 5 bases not matched to a gene. CDR3 sequence: CASSWGLAGGMDTQYF. CDR3 nucleotide sequence: TGTGCCAGCAGTTGGGGACTAGCGGGGGGCATGGATACGCAGTATTTT.

The genes are TRBV19 and TRBJ1-1, with D possibly being TRBD1 (6 bases). Germline assignment: CDR1 LNHDA and CDR2 SQIVND (reference sequence). With 3 bases removed from V and 5 bases from J, the gap between germline ends came to 13 bases. This CDR3 is built from 14 residues. The CDR3 DNA is TGTGCCAGTAGTATGGACAGAGAAGGAACTGAAGCTTTCTTT. The encoded protein is CASSMDREGTEAFF.

This chain links TRBV18 with TRBJ2-3; TRBD1 matches at 9 bases. Trimming took 6 bases from V and 6 from J; bases not matched to a gene: 7. The CDR3 consists of 14 residues. Germline CDR1 and CDR2: KGHSH and LQKENI. CDR3 DNA sequence: TGTGCCAGCTCTCGGACAGGGGCCGATGATACGCAGTATTTT. Translated, it gives CASSRTGADDTQYF.

This clone was counted a few times. V usage is TRBV6-5 and J usage is TRBJ1-6; 8 bases map to TRBD1. CDR1 is MNHEY, CDR2 SVGAGI, per germline. The length of the CDR3 is 14 residues. V dropped 7 bases and J dropped 7; count of bases not matched to a gene: 6. CDR3 sequence reads: CASNPDRGNSPLHF. The DNA of the CDR3 is TGTGCCAGCAATCCCGACAGGGGAAATTCACCCCTCCACTTT.